This TCR beta chain derives from a study of blood T cell repertoires in COVID-19. Study background: In each case, the material was cDNA or gDNA derived from T cells, B-cell-depleted T cells, or PBMCs.

Seattle-derived patients entered the study during active infection and were followed longitudinally. The CDR3 is 14 residues long. The V gene's germline CDR1 is SGHRS and CDR2 YFSETQ. V was pared by 2 bases and J by 2 bases, with 3 bases of the junction left unmatched. Per the original methods: From reference gene primer amplification, estimates of nucleated cell counts were derived. TCRdb's copy holds only in-frame clones and misses some; the assay was immunoSEQ multiplex PCR. V and J calls and clone size are as listed in that table; D and trimming were resolved from the DNA. The repertoire holds approximately 36,000 clones, with roughly 74% as singletons.

Sequenced sample: peripheral blood. This sequence was found in a man between 65 and 85 years old with COVID-19, enrolled during active disease. This sequence joins TRBV5-1 and TRBJ2-5; 7 bases fit TRBD1. CDR3 residues: CASSFGQEQETQYF. In nucleotides, the CDR3 is TGCGCCAGCAGCTTCGGACAGGAGCAAGAGACCCAGTACTTC.